This T cell receptor beta chain stems from a study of blood T cell repertoires in COVID-19. At the level of the study: Specimens from acute and convalescent COVID-19 originated in the United States, Italy and Spain.

Authors' data handling: Amplified reference gene primers provided the basis for estimating nucleated cell counts. TCRdb keeps only in-frame clones here, not all; method: immunoSEQ multiplex PCR. V, J and clone size were drawn from that table, and D and trimming were deduced from the DNA. The repertoire holds 90,000 to 150,000 clones, with 70% to 85% as singletons. This CDR3 comprises 14 residues. Germline CDR1 is MNHEY and CDR2 is SVGEGT. Trimming took off 0 bases at V and 4 bases at J, with 10 bases between the two ends. This clone was counted between two and nine times. The clonotype comes from a middle-aged man with acute or convalescent COVID-19. The chain couples TRBV6-2 or TRBV6-3 to TRBJ2-7; D is uncertain. The sequencing sample was made of peripheral blood. The CDR3 protein is CASSYSILIYEQYF. In nucleotides, the CDR3 is TGTGCCAGCAGTTACTCGATACTGATTTACGAGCAGTACTTC.